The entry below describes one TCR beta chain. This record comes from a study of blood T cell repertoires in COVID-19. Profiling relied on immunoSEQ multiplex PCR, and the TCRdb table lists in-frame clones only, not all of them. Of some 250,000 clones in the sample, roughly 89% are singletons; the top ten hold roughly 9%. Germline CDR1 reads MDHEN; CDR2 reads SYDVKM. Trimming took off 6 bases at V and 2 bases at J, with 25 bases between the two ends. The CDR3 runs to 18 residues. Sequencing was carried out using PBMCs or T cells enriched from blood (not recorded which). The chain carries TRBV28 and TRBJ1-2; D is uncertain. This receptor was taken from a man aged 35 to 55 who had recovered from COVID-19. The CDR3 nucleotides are TGTGCCAGCAGAATTACCCTATCAGGACTTACTCGCAACTATGGCTACACCTTC. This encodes CASRITLSGLTRNYGYTF.